Listed here are 11 T cell receptor beta chains from one sample, sequenced in a study of T cells in women clearing cervical HPV infection. The table came from immunoSEQ multiplex PCR; TCRdb's copy has only in-frame clones and leaves some out. The repertoire table contains roughly 48,000 clones. What was sequenced was blood buffy coat. Receptor source: a woman between 18 and 70 years old with a cervical HPV16 infection that either progressed to CIN3+ or cleared (not recorded which).

In regard to this clone: The read terminates 3 residues before the CDR3 end, so the remaining end is supplied by the germline J gene. The rearrangement uses TRBV6-7 and TRBJ1-1; D gene unclear. TRBV6-7 is placed among ORFs of uncertain function. There are 13 residues in the CDR3. The germline V and J ends were trimmed by 5 bases and 4 bases, with 11 bases remaining between them. CDR3 protein: CASSRHQFTEAFF. The sequenced CDR3 bases are TGTGCCAGCAGTCGACACCAGTTCACTGAA.

On this clone itself: The observed sequence ends 3 residues before the CDR3 terminus, with the missing tail filled in from the germline J gene. The V call is TRBV19, the J call TRBJ1-5; D is possibly TRBD1 (5 bases). Trimming pared 7 bases from V and 2 bases from J, leaving 9 bases between. CDR1 and CDR2 from the germline V gene are LNHDA and SQIVND (reference sequence). CDR3 length equals 13 residues. The DNA read from the CDR3 is TGTGCCAGTACGACAGAGGGCAATCAGCCC. Protein: CASTTEGNQP. The entire CDR3 is CASTTEGNQPQHF.

In regard to this clone: The read halts 3 residues ahead of the CDR3 end, with the missing end drawn from the germline J gene. The rearrangement joins TRBV15 to TRBJ2-5; no firm D call. The CDR3 totals 13 residues. V lost 3 bases to trimming and J lost 3 bases, with 8 bases between them. Germline CDR1 is LNHNV and CDR2 is YYDKDF (reference sequence). CDR3: CATSSYSEETQYF. CDR3 DNA (partial): TGTGCCACCAGCAGCTATTCCGAAGAGACC. The full variable domain, completed using reference TRBV15 and TRBJ2-5, is DAMVIQNPRYQVTQFGKPVTLSCSQTLNHNVMYWYQQKSSQAPKLLFHYYDKDFNNEADTPDNFQSRRPNTSFCFLDIRSPGLGDTAMYLCATSSYSEETQYFGPGTRLLVL.

The CDR3 spells CASSLGGTGGLGGELFF. CDR3 DNA, as far as it was read: TGTGCCAGCAGCTTAGGAGGGACAGGGGGCCTGGGCGGGGAG. V usage is TRBV7-6 and J usage is TRBJ2-2; 12 bases line up with TRBD1. The read falls 3 residues short of the CDR3 end, and the missing part is taken from the germline J gene. The V and J ends lost 1 base and 7 bases, in that order; junction bases with no gene match: 7. This CDR3 spans 17 amino acids. Germline values: CDR1 SGHVS, CDR2 FNYEAQ. Using reference TRBV7-6 and TRBJ2-2 for the parts outside the CDR3, the full variable domain is GAGVSQSPRYKVTKRGQDVALRCDPISGHVSLYWYRQALGQGPEFLTYFNYEAQQDKSGLPNDRFSAERPEGSISTLTIQRTEQRDSAMYRCASSLGGTGGLGGELFFGEGSRLTVL.

The sequenced part of the CDR3 DNA is TGTGCCAGCAGCTTCGGGACTACCTACGAG. It encodes CASSFGTTYE. The complete CDR3 sequence is CASSFGTTYEQYF. The rearrangement links TRBV7-2 to TRBJ2-7; 7 bases fit TRBD2. With the read ending 3 residues before the CDR3 end, the germline J gene is used to fill in that end. The J segment lost 2 bases and the V segment lost 3 bases, leaving 1 base of the junction unmatched. This CDR3 has 13 residues. CDR1 and CDR2 (germline): SGHTA, FQGNSA.

About this clone itself: Coverage ceases 3 residues before the CDR3 finishes, and the germline J gene fills in the end. V is TRBV28 and J is TRBJ2-6; D is perhaps TRBD1 (5 bases). V lost 10 bases, J lost 4 bases, and 11 bases lay in between. Germline V gene lookup returns CDR1 MDHEN and CDR2 SYDVKM. The CDR3 runs to 13 residues. Incomplete CDR3 DNA: TGTGCCACCGGACACCCCGGGGCCAACGTC. Protein: CATGHPGANV. The entire CDR3 protein reads CATGHPGANVLTF.

Comments on this clone: The read terminates 3 residues ahead of where the CDR3 ends, so the germline J gene completes it. The rearrangement joins TRBV20-1 to TRBJ1-2, with TRBD1 matching 10 bases. Germline trimming cut 6 bases from V and 2 bases from J; bases unmatched to any gene: 9. CDR1 and CDR2 from the germline V gene are DFQATT and SNEGSKA (reference sequence). This CDR3 has 15 amino acids. CDR3 in amino acids: CSAERPGQGNYGYTF. CDR3 DNA, as far as it was read: TGCAGTGCCGAGCGTCCGGGACAGGGGAACTATGGC.

The CDR3 loop is CASSMNGRYYGYTF. The covered CDR3 bases are TGTGCCAGTAGTATGAATGGCAGATACTATGGC. The V and J genes are TRBV19 and TRBJ1-2; D is ambiguous. Read coverage stops 3 residues before the CDR3 terminus; the germline J gene supplies the remainder. Germline V lookup: CDR1 LNHDA, CDR2 SQIVND (reference sequence). Trimming cost V 3 bases and J 3 bases, with 11 bases left between them. This CDR3 has 14 residues. The variable domain in full, completed from reference TRBV19 and TRBJ1-2, reads DGGITQSPKYLFRKEGQNVTLSCEQNLNHDAMYWYRQDPGQGLRLIYYSQIVNDFQKGDIAEGYSVSREKKESFPLTVTSAQKNPTAFYLCASSMNGRYYGYTFGSGTRLTVV.

To note about this clone: The sequence runs out 3 residues before the end of the CDR3; the remainder is reconstructed from the germline J gene. The chain has TRBV12-3 or TRBV12-4 and TRBJ2-7, with D tentatively TRBD2 (5 bases). The CDR3 has 14 residues. Trimming removed 2 bases at V and 2 bases at J, with 10 bases between. CDR3 DNA (partial): TGTGCCAGCAGTTTACGGCGGGCCACCTACGAG. Amino acids: CASSLRRATYE. The CDR3, in full, reads CASSLRRATYEQYF.

CDR3 in amino acids: CASSLKKGDGYTF. CDR3 DNA (partial): TGTGCCAGCAGCTTAAAAAAAGGGGATGGC. The chain uses TRBV7-9 and TRBJ1-2, with D perhaps matching TRBD1 (5 bases). The sequence runs out 3 residues before the end of the CDR3; the remainder is reconstructed from the germline J gene. The CDR3 extends over 13 amino acids. V dropped 2 bases and J dropped 6 bases, with 10 bases sitting between them. Per the germline V gene, CDR1 is SEHNR and CDR2 is FQNEAQ (reference sequence). Supplemented by reference TRBV7-9 and TRBJ1-2, the full variable domain reads DTGVSQNPRHKITKRGQNVTFRCDPISEHNRLYWYRQTLGQGPEFLTYFQNEAQLEKSRLLSDRFSAERPKGSFSTLEIQRTEQGDSAMYLCASSLKKGDGYTFGSGTRLTVV.

As to this clone: The CDR3 end falls 3 residues outside the read, so it is completed with the germline J gene. This sequence joins TRBV10-3 and TRBJ1-2, with 11 bases identical to TRBD1. From germline, CDR1 is ENHRY and CDR2 SYGVKD. Trimming took 3 bases from V and 6 from J; bases not matched to a gene: 12. This CDR3 is built from 17 residues. The sequenced part of the CDR3 DNA is TGTGCCATCAGTGAATACGGGACAGGGGGAAAGTATGATGGC. Translating it yields CAISEYGTGGKYDG. The full CDR3 protein reads CAISEYGTGGKYDGYTF.